This T cell receptor beta chain originates from a study of tumor-infiltrating lymphocytes in primary liver carcinoma. General observations from the study: Unsorted bulk sampling ruled out any CD4+ versus CD8+ repertoire comparison. Tumor top-250-clone fractions significantly exceeded those of blood (p = 0.039).

Both blood RNA, taken from unsorted whole blood, and germline DNA were extracted. A sample of 3.5 to 4 milliliters of peripheral blood was taken before surgery. Worth noting for this clonotype: Its target is unknown.

The V and J ends lost 10 bases and 3 bases respectively, with 18 bases between them. The CDR3 is made up of 14 amino acids. Germline loops: CDR1 SGHNT, CDR2 YENEEA. Reverse transcription of roughly 0.45 ug total RNA with a constant-region primer produced TCR beta cDNA. For TCR beta, libraries were produced by three nested multiplex PCR rounds using slightly modified ARM-PCR. Primers for the first two PCR rounds were TRBV1-TRBV30 forward primers and a C-beta reverse primer (roughly 10 cycles per round). TCRdb called the multiplex PCR reads again in MiXCR, with one record for every CDR3 protein. Counted here are 190,000 or so distinct CDR3 sequences, around three fifths occurring once; the ten biggest clones make up under 7.5%.

Source material: peripheral blood. The TCR was taken from a woman aged 55-70 years with primary liver carcinoma and hepatitis B virus infection. The chain carries TRBV11-3 and TRBJ1-1; no reliable D call. In DNA, the CDR3 is TGTGCCACCAGTTTACGGCGCCGGGACACTGAAGCTTTCTTT. This encodes CATSLRRRDTEAFF.